The 4 T cell receptor beta chains listed next were all sequenced from one sample in a study of T cell clonotyping in hematopoietic cell transplantation. Assay: immunoSEQ multiplex PCR; the TCRdb copy retains only in-frame clones and omits some. This sample has about 16,000 clones, with 80% to 90% found just once. The sample taken for sequencing was peripheral blood mononuclear cells. The receptor set was obtained from a woman aged 40 to 50 in good health. Some clones in this sample may be carry-over from other donors' samples.

The gene calls are TRBV7-2 and TRBJ1-2; tentatively, D is TRBD1 (5 bases). This CDR3 region has 14 residues. The V end lost 3 bases, the J end lost 6 bases, and 14 bases lay between the germline ends. Germline V lookup: CDR1 SGHTA, CDR2 FQGNSA. CDR3 region: CASSFWAGGDGYTF. The CDR3 DNA reads TGTGCCAGCAGCTTTTGGGCCGGGGGTGATGGCTACACCTTC.

This clone was counted only a few times. V usage is TRBV5-1 and J usage is TRBJ2-7, with TRBD2 identical over 7 bases. The junction had 8 bases not matched to a gene; V was cut back by 0 bases and J by 5 bases. The germline gives CDR1 SGHRS, CDR2 YFSETQ. The CDR3 contains 15 residues. CDR3 sequence (DNA): TGCGCCAGCAGCTTGGATGGGGGGGTGGACGACGAGCAGTACTTC. Translation: CASSLDGGVDDEQYF.

The rearrangement uses TRBV4-1 and TRBJ2-7; 7 positions match TRBD2. The germline V gene encodes CDR1 MGHRA and CDR2 YSYEKL. CDR3 length: 16 residues. V gave up 0 bases and J gave up 2 bases; unmatched junction bases: 7. For the CDR3, the DNA is TGCGCCAGCAGCCAAGATGCCTCTAGCGGCCCCTACGAGCAGTACTTC. Its translation: CASSQDASSGPYEQYF.

V and J are TRBV28 and TRBJ1-5, with 9 bases matching TRBD1. Germline V lookup: CDR1 MDHEN, CDR2 SYDVKM. The CDR3 extends over 16 amino acids. Trimming at V came to 3 bases and at J to 6 bases, leaving 9 bases not matched to a gene. The CDR3 DNA follows: TGTGCCAGCAGTTTCCCCGGGACAGGGTCCGGTCAGCCCCAGCATTTT. Amino acids: CASSFPGTGSGQPQHF.